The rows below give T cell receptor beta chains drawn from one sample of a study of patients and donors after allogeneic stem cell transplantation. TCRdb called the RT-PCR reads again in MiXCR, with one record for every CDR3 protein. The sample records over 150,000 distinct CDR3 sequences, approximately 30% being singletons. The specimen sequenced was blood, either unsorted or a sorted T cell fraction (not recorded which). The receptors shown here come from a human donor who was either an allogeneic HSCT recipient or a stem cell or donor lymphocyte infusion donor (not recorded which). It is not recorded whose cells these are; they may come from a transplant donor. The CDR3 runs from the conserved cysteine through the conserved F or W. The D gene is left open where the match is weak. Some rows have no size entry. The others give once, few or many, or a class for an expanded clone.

cdr3_nt: TGTGCCAGCAGCGTGACTGTACTTGACTACTACAATGAGCAGTTCTTC
cdr3_aa: CASSVTVLDYYNEQFF
j_call: TRBJ2-1
d_call: NA
v_call: TRBV9
clone_size: few
cdr3_length: 16

cdr3_nt: TGTGCCAGCAGTCCCCCGGGACAGGGAGATGAAAAACTGTTTTTT
cdr3_aa: CASSPPGQGDEKLFF
j_call: TRBJ1-4
d_call: TRBD1
v_call: TRBV28
clone_size: few
cdr3_length: 15

cdr3_nt: TGTGCCACCCAGTTGCAGCAAGAGACCCAGTACTTC
cdr3_aa: CATQLQQETQYF
j_call: TRBJ2-5
d_call: NA
v_call: TRBV28
clone_size: few
cdr3_length: 12

cdr3_nt: TGTGCCACCAGTGACCCCGGGACTGGCTACAATGAGCAGTTCTTC
cdr3_aa: CATSDPGTGYNEQFF
j_call: TRBJ2-1
d_call: NA
v_call: TRBV24-1
clone_size: NA
cdr3_length: 15

cdr3_nt: TGTGCCAGCTCACCGGGACAGGTTAATGAAAAACTGTTTTTT
cdr3_aa: CASSPGQVNEKLFF
j_call: TRBJ1-4
d_call: TRBD1
v_call: TRBV18
clone_size: NA
cdr3_length: 14

cdr3_nt: TGCAGCGTTGAGGGACAGAACACTGAAGCTTTCTTT
cdr3_aa: CSVEGQNTEAFF
j_call: TRBJ1-1
d_call: NA
v_call: TRBV29-1
clone_size: NA
cdr3_length: 12

cdr3_nt: TGCAGTGCTGGGACAGGGGGCAGTAACACCGGGGAGCTGTTTTTT
cdr3_aa: CSAGTGGSNTGELFF
j_call: TRBJ2-2
d_call: TRBD1
v_call: TRBV20-1
clone_size: few
cdr3_length: 15

cdr3_nt: TGTGCCAGCTCCCCCGGCGGGACTAGAGAGTACGAGCAGTACTTC
cdr3_aa: CASSPGGTREYEQYF
j_call: TRBJ2-7
d_call: TRBD2
v_call: TRBV18
clone_size: NA
cdr3_length: 15

cdr3_nt: TGCAGCGTTGCACCCCGGGACCCCTACGAGCAGTACTTC
cdr3_aa: CSVAPRDPYEQYF
j_call: TRBJ2-7
d_call: NA
v_call: TRBV29-1
clone_size: NA
cdr3_length: 13

cdr3_nt: TGTGCCAGCAGTCCCACCTACGAGCAGTACTTC
cdr3_aa: CASSPTYEQYF
j_call: TRBJ2-7
d_call: NA
v_call: TRBV2
clone_size: NA
cdr3_length: 11

cdr3_nt: TGTGCCAGCAGTTTAGGCAGCTGGGGGCAGCCCCAGCATTTT
cdr3_aa: CASSLGSWGQPQHF
j_call: TRBJ1-5
d_call: NA
v_call: TRBV28
clone_size: NA
cdr3_length: 14

cdr3_nt: TGTGCCAGCAGCCAAGAGGGGGTTGAAAAACTGTTTTTT
cdr3_aa: CASSQEGVEKLFF
j_call: TRBJ1-4
d_call: NA
v_call: TRBV3-1
clone_size: few
cdr3_length: 13

cdr3_nt: TGTGCCAGCAGCTTAATCCCTGGGGGGGAGGCAGCTTTCTTT
cdr3_aa: CASSLIPGGEAAFF
j_call: TRBJ1-1
d_call: NA
v_call: TRBV7-2
clone_size: NA
cdr3_length: 14

cdr3_nt: TGTGCCAGCAGCTTAGAGGTTGAAAAACTGTTTTTT
cdr3_aa: CASSLEVEKLFF
j_call: TRBJ1-4
d_call: NA
v_call: TRBV7-8
clone_size: NA
cdr3_length: 12

cdr3_nt: TGCGCCAGCAGCCAAGACCGGCAGGGGGCCTACGAGCAGTACTTC
cdr3_aa: CASSQDRQGAYEQYF
j_call: TRBJ2-7
d_call: TRBD1
v_call: TRBV4-1
clone_size: NA
cdr3_length: 15

cdr3_nt: TGTGCCAGCAGTTTTGGGACAGGGGGCAGTCAGCCCCAGCATTTT
cdr3_aa: CASSFGTGGSQPQHF
j_call: TRBJ1-5
d_call: TRBD1
v_call: TRBV12-3/TRBV12-4
clone_size: NA
cdr3_length: 15

cdr3_nt: TGTGCCAGCAGCTCGGGACTAGCGGGGATTTACGAGCAGTACTTC
cdr3_aa: CASSSGLAGIYEQYF
j_call: TRBJ2-7
d_call: TRBD2
v_call: TRBV7-9
clone_size: NA
cdr3_length: 15

cdr3_nt: TGCAGTGCTAGAGAGCTGATGTTCGCCGAGCAGTACTTC
cdr3_aa: CSARELMFAEQYF
j_call: TRBJ2-7
d_call: NA
v_call: TRBV20-1
clone_size: few
cdr3_length: 13

cdr3_nt: TGCGCCAGCAGCTTGGCCGGCAGAAACTATGAAAAACTGTTTTTT
cdr3_aa: CASSLAGRNYEKLFF
j_call: TRBJ1-4
d_call: NA
v_call: TRBV5-1
clone_size: NA
cdr3_length: 15

cdr3_nt: TGTGCTAGTGGTTTAAGGAGCGGGGGGAACACTGAAGCTTTCTTT
cdr3_aa: CASGLRSGGNTEAFF
j_call: TRBJ1-1
d_call: NA
v_call: TRBV12-5
clone_size: few
cdr3_length: 15

cdr3_nt: TGTGCCAGCAGCTCCCAAGAGACCCAGTACTTC
cdr3_aa: CASSSQETQYF
j_call: TRBJ2-5
d_call: NA
v_call: TRBV5-1
clone_size: many
cdr3_length: 11

cdr3_nt: TGCGCCAGCAGCCAAGATTGGGAGGGAAACGAGCAGTACTTC
cdr3_aa: CASSQDWEGNEQYF
j_call: TRBJ2-7
d_call: TRBD2
v_call: TRBV4-3
clone_size: few
cdr3_length: 14

cdr3_nt: TGTGCCAGCAGTTTTTCGTCTAGTCAGGGGGAGCTGTTTTTT
cdr3_aa: CASSFSSSQGELFF
j_call: TRBJ2-2
d_call: NA
v_call: TRBV7-9
clone_size: NA
cdr3_length: 14

cdr3_nt: TGTGCCAGTAGCCTTTTGCTCTCCTACGAGCAGTACTTC
cdr3_aa: CASSLLLSYEQYF
j_call: TRBJ2-7
d_call: NA
v_call: TRBV19
clone_size: NA
cdr3_length: 13

cdr3_nt: TGTGCCAGCAGCCAACCGACTGGCCTGTCCCCCTACGAGCAGTACTTC
cdr3_aa: CASSQPTGLSPYEQYF
j_call: TRBJ2-7
d_call: NA
v_call: TRBV4-2
clone_size: NA
cdr3_length: 16

cdr3_nt: TGCGCCAGCAGCTTGGAAGGGGGTGGCTACAATGAGCAGTTCTTC
cdr3_aa: CASSLEGGGYNEQFF
j_call: TRBJ2-1
d_call: NA
v_call: TRBV5-1
clone_size: NA
cdr3_length: 15